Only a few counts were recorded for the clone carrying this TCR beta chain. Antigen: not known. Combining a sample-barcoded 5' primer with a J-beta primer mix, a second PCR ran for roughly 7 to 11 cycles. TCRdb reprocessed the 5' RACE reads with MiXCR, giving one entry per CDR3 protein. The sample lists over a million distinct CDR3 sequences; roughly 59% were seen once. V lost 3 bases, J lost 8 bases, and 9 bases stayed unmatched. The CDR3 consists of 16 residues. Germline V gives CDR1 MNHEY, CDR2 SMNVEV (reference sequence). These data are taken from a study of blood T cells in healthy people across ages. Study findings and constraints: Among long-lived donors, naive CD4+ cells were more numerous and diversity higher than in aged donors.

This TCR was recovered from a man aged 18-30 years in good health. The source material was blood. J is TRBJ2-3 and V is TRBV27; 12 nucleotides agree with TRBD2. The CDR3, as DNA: TGTGCCAGCAGTTTTCTAGCGGGGGGGCACAGAGCTACGCAGTATTTT. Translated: CASSFLAGGHRATQYF.